This TCR beta chain is from a study of CD8+ T cells in alopecia areata. Whole-study context: Treatment of the treated patients consisted of oral tofacitinib, 5 to 10 mg twice daily. General study results and limits: One nonresponder makes the tie between baseline CD8+ expansion and response uncertain. Treatment with tofacitinib significantly lowered scalp clonality and reduced expanded CD8+ clones among the top 100.

Treatment noted: oral pan-JAK inhibitor, 5-10 mg twice daily. Of note for this clone: The antigen is not known.

Following extraction, RNA underwent reverse transcription to cDNA, which served as the sequencing template. Assay: immunoSEQ multiplex PCR; the TCRdb copy retains only in-frame clones and omits some. The sample shows more than 90,000 clones, 58% of them seen only once. Trimming shortened V by 2 bases and J by 5 bases, and 10 bases separated the two germline ends. This CDR3 contains 15 residues. Germline CDR1 and CDR2: MNHEY and SMNVEV (reference sequence). The receptor's source is a human donor with alopecia areata. The chain employs TRBV27 and TRBJ1-6; D remains unclear. This specimen consisted of CD8+ T cells sorted from blood, obtained at week 4, from a patient treated with tofacitinib. DNA of the CDR3: TGTGCCAGCAGTTTACGAAGAGAGGATAATTCACCCCTCCACTTT. Its translation is CASSLRREDNSPLHF.